This T cell receptor beta chain was observed in a study of T cells in localized non-small cell lung cancer. Study outcomes and limitations: The study linked higher blood T cell density to longer overall survival. Highest T cell clonality was seen in uninvolved adjacent lung, surpassing that measured in tumor. Across samples, adjacent lung featured a median roughly 60 of the top 100 tumor clones. Because only a single region of the tumor was sequenced, heterogeneity remains possible.

Note on this clone: Its specificity is unknown.

The CDR3 contains 15 residues. Germline CDR1 and CDR2: MDHEN and SYDVKM. Trimming pared 3 bases from V and 0 bases from J, leaving 11 bases between. TCRdb's copy holds only in-frame clones and misses some; the assay was immunoSEQ multiplex PCR. This sample has 50,000 or so clones, with around 80% found just once. The TCR was taken from a woman aged 35 to 70 with stage II lung adenocarcinoma. The starting material was PBMCs, obtained before any cancer treatment. The gene calls are TRBV28 and TRBJ1-2; no definite D call. This CDR3 is CASSLPLLTNYGYTF. The CDR3 region has the DNA TGTGCCAGCAGTTTGCCACTACTTACTAACTATGGCTACACCTTC.